This TCR beta chain came from a study of blood T cell repertoires in COVID-19. Overall study: Sources were T cells, B-cell-depleted T cells, or PBMCs; the material itself was cDNA or gDNA.

In the original analysis: Nucleated cell number was recorded as an estimate derived from reference gene primer amplification. Clones were read by immunoSEQ multiplex PCR, and TCRdb kept only the in-frame ones, dropping some. D and trimming come from the DNA, and the V and J calls and clone size come from that table. Of 310,000 or so clones listed, roughly 87% are singletons. The ends were cut back, 1 base at V and 4 bases at J, with 10 bases in the middle. This CDR3 region has 15 residues. Per germline, CDR1 MDHEN and CDR2 SYDVKM. The clonotype originates from a young woman who had recovered from COVID-19. Sequences were obtained from PBMCs or T cells enriched from blood (not recorded which). The chain links TRBV28 to TRBJ2-2; D possibly corresponds to TRBD1 (6 bases). The CDR3 protein is CASSLYAGVTGELFF. CDR3 nucleotide sequence: TGTGCCAGCAGTTTATATGCAGGGGTCACCGGGGAGCTGTTTTTT.